The sequence of this T cell receptor (beta chain) was determined in a study of cytomegalovirus exposure and HLA in healthy donors. CDR3 length: 12 amino acids. V was cut by 4 bases and J by 9 bases, with 13 bases left in between. Germline V lookup: CDR1 SNHLY, CDR2 FYNNEI. Findings and limits, study-wide: The authors later found most CMV-associated TCR beta chains appeared HLA-restricted.

Of note for this clone: Its specificity is unknown.

Amplification used 60 Vbeta primers and 13 Jbeta primers. Generated by immunoSEQ multiplex PCR, the TCRdb table keeps only in-frame clones and is missing some. The sample records some 170,000 clones, roughly 79% being singletons. V usage is TRBV2 and J usage is TRBJ2-7; D call uncertain. The TCR comes from a woman between 18 and 29 years old in good health and CMV-seropositive. Input material: PBMCs. The CDR3 sequence is CASSATSFGQYF. The CDR3 nucleotides are TGTGCCAGCAGTGCCACTTCATTCGGGCAGTACTTC.